Detailed here is one T cell receptor (beta chain). This entry is derived from a study of blood T cell repertoires in COVID-19. Clones were sequenced by immunoSEQ multiplex PCR, and TCRdb holds only the in-frame ones, with some missing. The top ten hold about 5% of the sample, which has just over 45,000 clones, about nine tenths seen once. Looked up from germline, CDR1 is SGHDN and CDR2 is FVKESK. V lost 3 bases and J 13 bases, leaving 12 bases between the germline ends. CDR3 length: 11 amino acids. V usage is TRBV14 and J usage is TRBJ1-1; tentative D call: TRBD1 (5 bases). This TCR derives from a human donor in a cohort sampled during active COVID-19. The sequenced material came from peripheral blood. DNA for the CDR3: TGTGCCAGCAGCCAGACAGCCCAAGGTTTCTTT. Protein product: CASSQTAQGFF.